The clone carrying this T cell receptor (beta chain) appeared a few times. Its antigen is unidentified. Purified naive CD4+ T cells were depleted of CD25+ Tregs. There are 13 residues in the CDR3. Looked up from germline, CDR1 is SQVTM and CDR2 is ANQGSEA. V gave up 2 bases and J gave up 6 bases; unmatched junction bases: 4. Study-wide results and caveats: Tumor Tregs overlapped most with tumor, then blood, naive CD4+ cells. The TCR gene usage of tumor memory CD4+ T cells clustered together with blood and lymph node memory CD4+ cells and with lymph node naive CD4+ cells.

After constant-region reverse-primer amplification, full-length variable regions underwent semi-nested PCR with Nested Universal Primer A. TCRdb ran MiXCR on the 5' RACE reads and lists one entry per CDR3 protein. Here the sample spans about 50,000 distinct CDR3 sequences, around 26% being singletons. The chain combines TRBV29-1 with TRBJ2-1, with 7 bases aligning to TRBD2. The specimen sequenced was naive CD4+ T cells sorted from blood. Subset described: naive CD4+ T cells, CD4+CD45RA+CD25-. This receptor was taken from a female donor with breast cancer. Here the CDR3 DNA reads TGCAGCGTTGAAACTAGCGTGGGCAATGAGCAGTTCTTC. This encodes CSVETSVGNEQFF.